These T cell receptor beta chains were read from a single sample in a study of molecular identifiers for immune sequencing clone quantification. Using its own MiXCR run on the PCR reads, TCRdb lists one record per CDR3 protein. The sample includes under 600,000 distinct CDR3 sequences, around 23% seen only once; the top ten take around 0.79%. Material for sequencing was naive CD8+ T cells from blood, with Jurkat cell RNA spiked in. The receptors come from a human donor in good health. Some libraries in this study had Jurkat cell RNA spiked in. The CDR3 runs from the conserved cysteine through the conserved F or W. A D gene is named only where the DNA matches it firmly. Size values are once, few and many counts, or a class for expanded clones, and some rows have none.

TRBJ1-5 | - | TRBV4-1 | - | TGCGCCAGCAGCCCAGCGTTCACAAGCAATCAGCCCCAGCATTTT | CASSPAFTSNQPQHF
TRBJ2-1 | - | TRBV7-9 | TRBD2 | TGTGCCAGCAGCCCGTCTGGCGGGAGCTCCGATGAGCAGTTCTTC | CASSPSGGSSDEQFF
TRBJ2-7 | - | TRBV4-1 | TRBD1 | TGCGTCAGCAGCCACACCGGACAGGGGCCCTACGAGCAGTACTTC | CVSSHTGQGPYEQYF
TRBJ1-5 | - | TRBV6-2/TRBV6-3 | - | TGTGCCAGCAATTTGGGACACGATGATCAGCCCCCGCATTTT | CASNLGHDDQPPHF
TRBJ2-3 | few | TRBV9 | - | TGTGCCAGCAGGATTCTAAACAGGGAGCCCACAGATACGCAGTATTTT | CASRILNREPTDTQYF
TRBJ2-7 | few | TRBV9 | TRBD2 | TGTGCCAGCAGCGCGGGACTAGCGAGCACCTACGAGCAGTACTTC | CASSAGLASTYEQYF
TRBJ2-2 | - | TRBV7-9 | TRBD1 | TGTGCCAGCAGCGCCCCGGGACAGGGGGCGCGTGGCACCGGGGAGCTGTTTTTT | CASSAPGQGARGTGELFF
TRBJ2-3 | - | TRBV19 | - | TGTGCCAGTAGTCCCTGGAGCGATAGGTTCACAGATACGCAGTATTTT | CASSPWSDRFTDTQYF
TRBJ2-5 | - | TRBV9 | - | TGTGCCAGCAGCCCAGCCTGGGACTACCAAGAGACCCAGTACTTC | CASSPAWDYQETQYF
TRBJ2-7 | few | TRBV7-9 | - | TGTGCCAGCAGCTTATATCCAGCTAACTCCTACGAGCAGTACTTC | CASSLYPANSYEQYF
TRBJ2-3 | - | TRBV9 | - | TGTGCCAGCAGCGTAGGGTTTGAACCAAATACGCAGTATTTT | CASSVGFEPNTQYF
TRBJ1-1 | few | TRBV7-2 | TRBD1 | TGTGCCAGCAGCACGGGACAGGGGTTTTCTGAAGCTTTCTTT | CASSTGQGFSEAFF
TRBJ2-2 | many | TRBV6-5 | TRBD2 | TGTGCCAGCAGCAAACTAGCGTACACCGGGGAGCTGTTTTTT | CASSKLAYTGELFF
TRBJ1-2 | many | TRBV28 | TRBD1 | TGTGCCAGCAGCCTTCTTGACAGGGTCTATGGCTACACCTTC | CASSLLDRVYGYTF
TRBJ1-6 | - | TRBV19 | - | TGTGCCAGTAGTCTCCGACAGGAACTCAGGTCACCCCTCCACTTT | CASSLRQELRSPLHF
TRBJ1-1 | - | TRBV19 | - | TGTGCCAGTAGCCCACTCGCGACAGTAAACACTGAAGCTTTCTTT | CASSPLATVNTEAFF
TRBJ2-2 | - | TRBV6-5 | - | TGTGCCAGCAGTTATTGGAGTGCGAACACCGGGGAGCTGTTTTTT | CASSYWSANTGELFF
TRBJ2-3 | many | TRBV5-1 | - | TGCGCCAGCAGCTTGATGTCAGCAAGCACAGATACGCAGTATTTT | CASSLMSASTDTQYF
TRBJ2-2 | - | TRBV12-3/TRBV12-4 | - | TGTGCCAGCAGGTCGACAAGTAACGCGAACACCGGGGAGCTGTTTTTT | CASRSTSNANTGELFF
TRBJ2-1 | many | TRBV2 | TRBD1 | TGTGCCAAGCGGACAGGGGACAATGAGCAGTTCTTC | CAKRTGDNEQFF
TRBJ2-1 | - | TRBV20-1 | TRBD1 | TGCAGTGCCTTGGGACAGCAATTACCCAACAATGAGCAGTTCTTC | CSALGQQLPNNEQFF
TRBJ2-5 | many | TRBV29-1 | - | TGCAGCGTTGAAGATCTATTTGAGGAAGCCCAAGAGACCCAGTACTTC | CSVEDLFEEAQETQYF
TRBJ2-7 | many | TRBV5-5 | - | TGTGCCAGCAGCTTTGACGCTTACGAGCAGTACTTC | CASSFDAYEQYF
TRBJ2-5 | - | TRBV7-9 | - | TGTGCCAGCAGCTTATTTGGACGGACGCCCCCCGCGCCCCAGTACTTC | CASSLFGRTPPAPQYF
TRBJ2-5 | - | TRBV30 | TRBD1 | TGTGCCTGGAGACGGGACAGCCAAGAGACCCAGTACTTC | CAWRRDSQETQYF
TRBJ2-3 | - | TRBV6-2/TRBV6-3 | - | TGTGCCAGCGGTTACTCGACAGACACAGATACGCAGTATTTT | CASGYSTDTDTQYF
TRBJ2-7 | - | TRBV28 | - | TGTGCCAGCAGGGGGGCTGCGGACTACGAGCAGTACTTC | CASRGAADYEQYF
TRBJ2-7 | - | TRBV7-8 | - | TGTGCCAGCAGCTTAGGGGGGGTCATTGGAGGGGAGCAGTACTTC | CASSLGGVIGGEQYF
TRBJ2-7 | few | TRBV7-9 | TRBD1 | TGTGCCAGCAGCACCCGGGACAGGGATGGACCCGAGCAGTACTTC | CASSTRDRDGPEQYF
TRBJ2-2 | few | TRBV15 | - | TGTGCCACCAGCAGAGAGTATCCGGGAGAAGTTGGAAACACCGGGGAGCTGTTTTTT | CATSREYPGEVGNTGELFF
TRBJ2-1 | many | TRBV12-3/TRBV12-4 | - | TGTGCCAGCAGTCTGAAAAATGAGCAGTTCTTC | CASSLKNEQFF
TRBJ2-3 | many | TRBV4-3 | - | TGCGCCAGCAGCCAAGATCGTGCGGGGACCGAGGCAGATACGCAGTATTTT | CASSQDRAGTEADTQYF
TRBJ1-1 | few | TRBV7-9 | - | TGTGCCAGCAGCCCCCGGACAGTCTTGTTCGAAGCTTTCTTT | CASSPRTVLFEAFF
TRBJ2-7 | many | TRBV9 | - | TGTGCCAGCAGCCCCGGAGGGCAGCTCGGCTACGAGCAGTACTTC | CASSPGGQLGYEQYF
TRBJ2-3 | - | TRBV4-1 | TRBD2 | TGCGCCAGCAGCCATATAGCGGGGGACACAAATACGCAGTATTTT | CASSHIAGDTNTQYF
TRBJ2-3 | many | TRBV29-1 | TRBD2 | TGCAGCGTCAACCCCACTAGCGGGAGCACAGATACGCAGTATTTT | CSVNPTSGSTDTQYF
TRBJ2-3 | - | TRBV4-1 | TRBD1 | TGCGCCAGCAGCCAAATGGACAGGGATGCAGATACGCAGTATTTT | CASSQMDRDADTQYF
TRBJ1-3 | many | TRBV15 | - | TGTGCCACCAGCAGAACCCAGACAGAATACTCTGGAAACACCATATATTTT | CATSRTQTEYSGNTIYF
TRBJ2-7 | many | TRBV6-5 | TRBD2 | TGTGCCAGCAGTTCCGGGGGGAACTGGGCCTACGAGCAGTACTTC | CASSSGGNWAYEQYF
TRBJ2-1 | few | TRBV3-1 | - | TGTGCCAGCAGCCAAGATCCAGCTTACAATGAGCAGTTCTTC | CASSQDPAYNEQFF
TRBJ2-5 | once | TRBV6-2/TRBV6-3 | TRBD2 | TGTGCCCGCAGTTACTTCATCACCACTAGCGGCCAAGAGACCCAGTACTTC | CARSYFITTSGQETQYF
TRBJ2-3 | - | TRBV6-5 | TRBD2 | TGTGCCAGCATAGGCGGGGGGAGCACAGATACGCAGTATTTT | CASIGGGSTDTQYF
TRBJ1-2 | many | TRBV5-6 | - | TGTGCCAGCAGCTGGGGCCAGTCGAACCATGGCTACACCTTC | CASSWGQSNHGYTF
TRBJ2-3 | - | TRBV4-3 | - | TGCGCCGGCAGCCAAGACGGGGTTAGGGCAGATACGCAGTATTTT | CAGSQDGVRADTQYF
TRBJ2-7 | few | TRBV7-9 | TRBD1 | TGTGCCAGCAGCTCGGACAGGGAAGCTTACGAGCAGTACTTC | CASSSDREAYEQYF
TRBJ2-1 | - | TRBV3-1 | TRBD2 | TGTGCCAGCAGCCGGACTAGCGCTTACAATGAGCAGTTCTTC | CASSRTSAYNEQFF
TRBJ2-1 | many | TRBV15 | - | TGTGCCACCAGCAGAGATCTTGGTAGCTCCTACAATGAGCAGTTCTTC | CATSRDLGSSYNEQFF